This entry lists 21 T cell receptor beta chains sequenced from one sample in a study of monozygotic twins with inflammatory bowel disease. TCRdb re-called the 5' RACE reads, yielding one record per CDR3 amino acid sequence without DNA. Its clone listing holds approximately 120,000 distinct CDR3 sequences. The material sequenced was blood. These receptor sequences come from a human donor with ulcerative colitis or Crohn's disease, or a healthy co-twin of an affected twin (not recorded which).

The chain couples TRBV11-2 to TRBJ2-1; TCRdb's D call, TRBD1, is unchecked because there is no DNA. Per germline, CDR1 SGHAT and CDR2 FQNNGV. This CDR3 has 15 residues. The CDR3 loop reads CASSLVRGFYNEQFF.

The V call is TRBV4-1, the J call TRBJ2-2. Looked up from germline, CDR1 is MGHRA and CDR2 is YSYEKL. The CDR3 runs 15 residues. The CDR3 protein is CASSQDWKNTGELFF.

The chain uses TRBV5-1 and TRBJ2-7; without DNA, the TCRdb call of TRBD1 cannot be checked. Germline loops: CDR1 SGHRS, CDR2 YFSETQ. CDR3 length: 15 amino acids. The CDR3 spells CASSYATGAGYEQYF.

V gene TRBV5-1 combines with J gene TRBJ2-1; the TRBD2 assignment by TCRdb is unverifiable without DNA. The CDR3 extends over 16 amino acids. The germline V gene encodes CDR1 SGHRS and CDR2 YFSETQ. CDR3 residues: CASSFGLAGAYNEQFF.

V and J are TRBV11-3 and TRBJ2-3; TCRdb outputs TRBD1, but without DNA this stays unchecked. The CDR3 consists of 16 residues. Germline assignment: CDR1 SGHNT and CDR2 YENEEA. CDR3 in amino acids: CASSKTGDHSTDTQYF.

V gene TRBV7-7 combines with J gene TRBJ2-7; as DNA is missing, the TRBD2 call by TCRdb cannot be tested. The CDR3 consists of 15 residues. CDR1 is SSHAT and CDR2 is FNYEAQ in the germline V gene (reference sequence). CDR3 protein: CASSLAAGAAYEQYF. Filled out from reference TRBV7-7 and TRBJ2-7, the complete variable domain reads GAGVSQSPRYKVTKRGQDVTLRCDPISSHATLYWYQQALGQGPEFLTYFNYEAQPDKSGLPSDRFSAERPEGSISTLTIQRTEQRDSAMYRCASSLAAGAAYEQYFGPGTRLTVT.

The CDR3 sequence: CASSFSSGRVTGELFF. J is TRBJ2-2 and V is TRBV11-2; the D call from TCRdb, TRBD2, cannot be confirmed without DNA. This CDR3 contains 16 residues. The germline gives CDR1 SGHAT, CDR2 FQNNGV.

The chain links TRBV19 to TRBJ2-7; TCRdb returns TRBD1, unconfirmable since there is no DNA. The CDR3 runs 13 residues. Germline-derived CDR1 and CDR2 are LNHDA and SQIVND (reference sequence). The CDR3 region is CASSPQTGYEQYF.

This chain links TRBV5-1 with TRBJ1-1; as DNA is missing, the TRBD1 call by TCRdb cannot be tested. Germline values: CDR1 SGHRS, CDR2 YFSETQ. This CDR3 is 14 amino acids long. CDR3 protein: CASSQDRPNTEAFF.

The chain uses TRBV11-2 and TRBJ1-2; TCRdb's assignment of TRBD1 cannot be checked, as there is no DNA. The germline gives CDR1 SGHAT, CDR2 FQNNGV. The CDR3 is made up of 13 amino acids. The CDR3 loop is CASSSLDKNGYTF.

The chain carries TRBV12-3 or TRBV12-4 and TRBJ2-5; the TCRdb D gene call, TRBD2, has no DNA to confirm it. The CDR3 spans 13 residues. This CDR3 is CASSLLGGETQYF.

This sequence joins TRBV5-1 and TRBJ2-2; TCRdb's D gene call, TRBD1, goes unchecked for lack of DNA. Germline V gene lookup returns CDR1 SGHRS and CDR2 YFSETQ. The CDR3 contains 20 residues. The CDR3 sequence is CASSSDPGPNRGRNTGELFF.

The genes are TRBV28 and TRBJ2-7; TCRdb lists TRBD1, though no DNA is available to test this call. The CDR3 has 12 amino acids. CDR1 is MDHEN, CDR2 SYDVKM, per germline. The CDR3 region is CASSLGPREQYF. Complete variable domain (other parts from reference TRBV28 and TRBJ2-7): DVKVTQSSRYLVKRTGEKVFLECVQDMDHENMFWYRQDPGLGLRLIYFSYDVKMKEKGDIPEGYSVSREKKERFSLILESASTNQTSMYLCASSLGPREQYFGPGTRLTVT.

The J gene is TRBJ2-7, the V gene TRBV27; the TCRdb D gene call, TRBD1, has no DNA to confirm it. Germline CDR1 is MNHEY and CDR2 is SMNVEV (reference sequence). The CDR3 covers 12 residues. The CDR3 protein is CASSTRGYEQYF.

The chain is built from TRBV5-1 and TRBJ2-5; TCRdb picks TRBD1, but there is no DNA to check that call. CDR1 is SGHRS and CDR2 is YFSETQ in the germline V gene. This CDR3 has 15 residues. The CDR3 spells CASRNDRAAQETQYF.

The chain couples TRBV5-1 to TRBJ2-7. The CDR3 is 14 amino acids. The germline V gene has CDR1 SGHRS and CDR2 YFSETQ. CDR3 sequence: CASSLSGKFDEQYF. The full variable domain, rest sourced from reference TRBV5-1 and TRBJ2-7, is KAGVTQTPRYLIKTRGQQVTLSCSPISGHRSVSWYQQTPGQGLQFLFEYFSETQRNKGNFPGRFSGRQFSNSRSEMNVSTLELGDSALYLCASSLSGKFDEQYFGPGTRLTVT.

The chain joins TRBV27 to TRBJ1-5; TCRdb names TRBD1, which stays unverified in the absence of DNA. This CDR3 contains 16 residues. The V gene's germline CDR1 is MNHEY and CDR2 SMNVEV (reference sequence). This CDR3 reads CASSPPGGLGNQPQHF.

The rearrangement uses TRBV5-1 and TRBJ1-5; the TCRdb D gene call, TRBD1, has no DNA to confirm it. Germline V gives CDR1 SGHRS, CDR2 YFSETQ. There are 13 residues in the CDR3. CDR3 region: CASSSGQGPPQHF. Complete variable domain (other parts from reference TRBV5-1 and TRBJ1-5): KAGVTQTPRYLIKTRGQQVTLSCSPISGHRSVSWYQQTPGQGLQFLFEYFSETQRNKGNFPGRFSGRQFSNSRSEMNVSTLELGDSALYLCASSSGQGPPQHFGDGTRLSIL.

The chain is built from TRBV6-5 and TRBJ2-3; without DNA, the TCRdb call of TRBD2 cannot be checked. Germline V gene data show CDR1 as MNHEY and CDR2 as SVGAGI. This CDR3 has 18 residues. CDR3: CASSYLPIPQTSTDTQYF.

V usage is TRBV5-1 and J usage is TRBJ1-1; TCRdb picks TRBD1, but there is no DNA to check that call. CDR3 size: 14 residues. CDR1 and CDR2 (germline): SGHRS, YFSETQ. CDR3 sequence reads: CASSLEQGGTEAFF.

The J gene is TRBJ2-5, the V gene TRBV5-5; TCRdb calls TRBD1, which cannot be checked without DNA. Germline V gene sequence: CDR1 SGHKS, CDR2 YYEKEE (reference sequence). The length of the CDR3 is 15 residues. This chain's CDR3 is CASWQGAIVEETQYF.